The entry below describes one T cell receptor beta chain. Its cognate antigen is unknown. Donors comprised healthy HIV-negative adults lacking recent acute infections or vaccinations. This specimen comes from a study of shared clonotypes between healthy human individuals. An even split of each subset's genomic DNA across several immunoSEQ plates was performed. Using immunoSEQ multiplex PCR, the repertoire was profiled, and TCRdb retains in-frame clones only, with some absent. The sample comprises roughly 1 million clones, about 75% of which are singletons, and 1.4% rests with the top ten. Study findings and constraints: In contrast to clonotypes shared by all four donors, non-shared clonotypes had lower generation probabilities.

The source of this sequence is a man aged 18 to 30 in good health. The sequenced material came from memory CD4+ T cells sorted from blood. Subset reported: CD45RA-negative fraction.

The CDR3: CASSTTTGRGLAEAFF. The CDR3 DNA is TGTGCCAGCAGTACGACCACCGGCAGGGGGTTGGCTGAAGCTTTCTTT. The J gene is TRBJ1-1, the V gene TRBV28, with 7 positions matching TRBD1. With V trimmed by 5 bases and J by 6 bases, 15 bases remained unmatched. This CDR3 contains 16 residues. CDR1 is MDHEN and CDR2 is SYDVKM in the germline V gene.